The 32 T cell receptor beta chains listed next were all sequenced from one sample in a study of vaccination and CD4 T cells after COVID-19. The sample's treatment: approximately 11-day PBMC culture with coronavirus spike peptide pools or control peptides (ViraFEST assay). The Oncomine TCR Beta short-read assay sequenced DNA from cultured CD4+ T cells. From the PCR reads, TCRdb called clonotypes with MiXCR, one entry per CDR3 protein. The sample lists about 17,000 distinct CDR3 sequences; about 40% were seen once. Which antigens these TCRs recognize remains unknown. Sequencing was done on a sample of CD4+ T cells from blood, cultured in vitro. The receptors here all came from a human donor who had recovered from COVID-19.

The V gene is TRBV20-1, the J gene TRBJ2-1; 10 positions match TRBD2. The CDR3 spans 14 residues. Per the germline V gene, CDR1 is DFQATT and CDR2 is SNEGSKA (reference sequence). Trimming at V came to 6 bases and at J to 4 bases, leaving 6 bases not matched to a gene. The CDR3 region is CSASLAGGYNEQFF. For the CDR3, the DNA is TGCAGTGCCTCCTTAGCGGGAGGTTACAATGAGCAGTTCTTC.

The chain couples TRBV18 to TRBJ1-2; D perhaps matches TRBD1 (5 bases). From germline, CDR1 is KGHSH and CDR2 LQKENI. This CDR3 is 13 amino acids long. Trimming took 2 bases from V and 7 from J, leaving 11 bases between them. CDR3 sequence (DNA): TGTGCCAGCTCACCAGGGGCGGGAGGTGGCTACACCTTC. It codes for CASSPGAGGGYTF.

The chain couples TRBV2 to TRBJ2-3; no clear D gene. Trimming removed 4 bases at V and 1 base at J, with 9 bases between. There are 14 residues in the CDR3. Germline V gene sequence: CDR1 SNHLY, CDR2 FYNNEI. CDR3 nucleotide sequence: TGTGCCAGCAGTGGGTTTTCGGGCACAGATACGCAGTATTTT. This sequence encodes CASSGFSGTDTQYF.

In this sample, this clonotype turned up a few times. This chain connects TRBV20-1 to TRBJ1-4; the D gene is possibly TRBD1 (6 bases). Germline V gene sequence: CDR1 DFQATT, CDR2 SNEGSKA (reference sequence). V lost 5 bases to trimming and J lost 12 bases, with 16 bases between them. This CDR3 region has 12 residues. CDR3 loop: CSAAHRVSELFF. CDR3 sequence (DNA): TGCAGTGCTGCCCACAGGGTTTCAGAACTGTTTTTT.

J is TRBJ2-2 and V is TRBV7-2; TRBD2 matches at 7 bases. The CDR3 is 16 residues long. Trimming took 6 bases from V and 5 from J; bases not matched to a gene: 12. Germline V lookup: CDR1 SGHTA, CDR2 FQGNSA. The CDR3 reads CASRPPGLGGTGELFF. CDR3 coding DNA: TGTGCCAGCAGGCCACCCGGACTAGGTGGGACCGGGGAGCTGTTTTTT.

This clonotype has just one count. The chain uses TRBV5-1 and TRBJ2-7; D might be TRBD1 (6 bases). Trimming cost V 3 bases and J 2 bases, with 15 bases left between them. The CDR3 contains 15 residues. CDR1 and CDR2 (germline): SGHRS, YFSETQ. CDR3 DNA sequence: TGCGCCAGCAGCTATGACAGGCCCCCAACCTACGAGCAGTACTTC. Amino acids: CASSYDRPPTYEQYF.

This clonotype came up a few times. The V gene is TRBV20-1, the J gene TRBJ2-5; D unresolved. The V gene's germline CDR1 is DFQATT and CDR2 SNEGSKA (reference sequence). Trimming pared 2 bases from V and 5 bases from J, leaving 12 bases between. This CDR3 is 13 amino acids long. As DNA, the CDR3 is TGCAGTGCTAGATGGCCCGGTCGGGAGACCCAGTACTTC. This sequence encodes CSARWPGRETQYF.

V and J are TRBV20-1 and TRBJ1-2, with D unclear. Trimming took 6 bases from V and 6 from J, leaving 8 bases between them. Looked up from germline, CDR1 is DFQATT and CDR2 is SNEGSKA (reference sequence). The CDR3 loop spans 10 amino acids. The CDR3 coding sequence is TGCAGTGCCTTGCGGCATGGCTACACCTTC. Translation gives CSALRHGYTF.

The CDR3 DNA reads TGTGCCACCAGCAGAGGACGCGGGACCGAAGTTGAGCAGTACTTC. Protein: CATSRGRGTEVEQYF. The chain couples TRBV15 to TRBJ2-7, with D perhaps matching TRBD2 (6 bases). CDR1 is LNHNV, CDR2 YYDKDF, per germline (reference sequence). Trimming removed 1 base at V and 7 bases at J, with 17 bases between. The CDR3 length is 15 residues.

The V and J genes are TRBV28 and TRBJ1-5, with TRBD1 matching over 7 bases. Germline trimming cut 5 bases from V and 0 bases from J; bases unmatched to any gene: 4. Germline CDR1 MDHEN, CDR2 SYDVKM. The CDR3 is 15 residues long. CDR3 nucleotides: TGTGCCAGCAGTCCTCGGGACAGTAGCAATCAGCCCCAGCATTTT. Translated: CASSPRDSSNQPQHF.

This clonotype was observed a few times. The V call is TRBV15, the J call TRBJ2-1, with no clear D. V was pared by 5 bases and J by 7 bases, with 15 bases between. The CDR3 extends over 14 amino acids. Germline values: CDR1 LNHNV, CDR2 YYDKDF (reference sequence). This CDR3 reads CATSRKTGWNEQFF. Written as DNA, the CDR3 is TGTGCCACCAGCCGGAAGACGGGTTGGAATGAGCAGTTCTTC.

The chain carries TRBV7-9 and TRBJ2-3; TRBD2 matches 9 bases. V lost 6 bases to trimming and J lost 0 bases; unmatched junction nucleotides: 13. The V gene's germline CDR1 is SEHNR and CDR2 FQNEAQ (reference sequence). This CDR3 region has 18 residues. The DNA for the CDR3 is TGTGCCAGCAGGCCGCGGCTAGCGGGACGGAAGAGCACAGATACGCAGTATTTT. It codes for CASRPRLAGRKSTDTQYF.

This chain connects TRBV28 to TRBJ1-4; D perhaps matches TRBD1 (6 bases). Germline CDR1 is MDHEN and CDR2 is SYDVKM. The CDR3 extends over 13 amino acids. Trimming stripped 2 bases from V and 6 bases from J, with 7 bases between. CDR3 sequence: CASSLGTHEKLFF. The CDR3 nucleotides read TGTGCCAGCAGTTTAGGGACACATGAAAAACTGTTTTTT.

The chain is built from TRBV6-1 and TRBJ2-1; TRBD2 aligns across 11 bases. The CDR3 runs to 16 residues. V dropped 2 bases and J dropped 6; count of bases not matched to a gene: 6. The germline CDR1 and CDR2 sequences are MNHNS and SASEGT. The CDR3 DNA reads as TGTGCCAGCAGTGAATATACGGGACTAGCGGCCAATGAGCAGTTCTTC. This translates into CASSEYTGLAANEQFF.

This clonotype was picked up a small number of times. The V and J genes are TRBV12-3 or TRBV12-4 and TRBJ1-2; D gene unclear. The CDR3 is 12 residues long. The V and J ends lost 5 bases and 0 bases respectively, with 4 bases between them. The CDR3 protein is CASSNSNYGYTF. As DNA, the CDR3 is TGTGCCAGCAGTAATTCTAACTATGGCTACACCTTC.

V and J are TRBV28 and TRBJ1-5, with no clear D. Germline V CDR1 and CDR2: MDHEN, SYDVKM. This CDR3 has 16 amino acids. Trimming cost V 2 bases and J 2 bases, with 13 bases left between them. This CDR3 reads CASSLSSGRGNQPQHF. The CDR3 DNA reads as TGTGCCAGCAGTTTAAGTTCGGGCCGAGGCAATCAGCCCCAGCATTTT.

J is TRBJ2-3 and V is TRBV7-2; 7 nucleotides agree with TRBD2. The CDR3 sequence is 17 residues long. The germline V gene has CDR1 SGHTA and CDR2 FQGNSA. V trimming: 6 bases; J trimming: 2 bases; junction bases outside the gene matches: 14. CDR3 sequence reads: CASSSSGDGRTTDTQYF. The CDR3 DNA reads TGTGCCAGCAGTTCAAGTGGCGACGGGAGGACCACAGATACGCAGTATTTT. Looking up the rest from reference TRBV7-2 and TRBJ2-3 gives the full variable domain: GAGVSQSPSNKVTEKGKDVELRCDPISGHTALYWYRQSLGQGLEFLIYFQGNSAPDKSGLPSDRFSAERTGGSVSTLTIQRTQQEDSAVYLCASSSSGDGRTTDTQYFGPGTRLTVL.

This clonotype has more than one count but fewer than ten. The V call is TRBV12-3 or TRBV12-4, the J call TRBJ2-5; 15 bases are a match to TRBD2. The V segment lost 6 bases and the J segment 4 bases; nucleotides outside the gene matches: 9. This CDR3 is built from 17 residues. DNA for the CDR3: TGTGCCAGCAGCACTGGACTAGCGGGAGGGCCTGGAGAGACCCAGTACTTC. Translation: CASSTGLAGGPGETQYF.

The chain has TRBV6-5 and TRBJ2-1, with 7 bases lining up with TRBD2. After removal of 4 bases from V and 8 bases from J, the junction contained 11 bases not matched to a gene. CDR3 length equals 15 residues. The germline CDR1 and CDR2 sequences are MNHEY and SVGAGI. CDR3: CASSSSARERHEQFF. The CDR3, as DNA: TGTGCCAGCAGTTCCTCGGCGCGGGAGAGGCATGAGCAGTTCTTC.

The table lists this clonotype with a few counts. The V and J genes are TRBV6-1 and TRBJ1-5; 10 bases match TRBD1. The CDR3 totals 16 residues. V lost 3 bases, J lost 7 bases, and 9 bases stayed unmatched. Germline lookup yields CDR1 MNHNS and CDR2 SASEGT. CDR3 in amino acids: CASSDAGQGVRQPQHF. The CDR3 DNA reads as TGTGCCAGCAGTGACGCCGGACAGGGGGTCCGGCAGCCCCAGCATTTT.

The chain combines TRBV20-1 with TRBJ1-1; D might be TRBD1 (6 bases). This CDR3 contains 11 residues. Trimming shortened V by 6 bases and J by 6 bases, and 11 bases separated the two germline ends. The germline V gene encodes CDR1 DFQATT and CDR2 SNEGSKA (reference sequence). CDR3 sequence (DNA): TGCAGTGCAAACAGGGTCCCTGAAGCTTTCTTT. Amino acids: CSANRVPEAFF.

This sequence joins TRBV7-2 and TRBJ2-7; possible D gene TRBD2, 6 bases. V shed 6 bases and J shed 5 bases, with 14 bases lying between them. This CDR3 is built from 13 residues. CDR1 and CDR2 (germline): SGHTA, FQGNSA. The CDR3 DNA is TGTGCCAGCAGGCAGGGAGGAGGGAACGAGCAGTACTTC. Translated, it gives CASRQGGGNEQYF.

This clonotype turned up a few times. The chain couples TRBV6-1 to TRBJ2-7; D is ambiguous. V was pared by 4 bases and J by 5 bases, with 6 bases between. Germline loops: CDR1 MNHNS, CDR2 SASEGT. This CDR3 has 11 amino acids. DNA for the CDR3: TGTGCCAGCAGTGGAATCCACGAGCAGTACTTC. Translating gives CASSGIHEQYF.

The CDR3 sequence: CASRLVNEQFF. The CDR3 nucleotides read TGTGCCAGTAGACTAGTCAATGAGCAGTTCTTC. The chain carries TRBV2 and TRBJ2-1; tentative D call: TRBD2 (6 bases). Germline V gene lookup returns CDR1 SNHLY and CDR2 FYNNEI. The CDR3 sequence is 11 residues long. V was clipped by 9 bases and J by 6 bases, with 9 bases between them.

This chain connects TRBV19 to TRBJ2-3; possibly TRBD1 for D (6 bases). Germline CDR1 LNHDA, CDR2 SQIVND (reference sequence). V was trimmed by 6 bases and J by 2 bases, leaving 9 bases between them. The CDR3 length is 13 residues. The DNA for the CDR3 is TGTGCCAGTAGGGCAGGGGTCACAGATACGCAGTATTTT. Its protein product is CASRAGVTDTQYF.

This clonotype came up a few times. The rearrangement links TRBV6-2 or TRBV6-3 to TRBJ2-7; tentatively, D is TRBD1 (6 bases). Germline CDR1 is MNHEY and CDR2 is SVGEGT. CDR3 length equals 14 residues. Trimming removed 0 bases at V and 2 bases at J, with 8 bases between. This chain's CDR3 is CASSYSTGTYEQYF. For the CDR3, the DNA is TGTGCCAGCAGTTACTCGACAGGTACCTACGAGCAGTACTTC.

The V call is TRBV27, the J call TRBJ2-7; TRBD1 matches at 8 bases. This CDR3 spans 16 amino acids. V lost 4 bases to trimming and J lost 1 base; unmatched junction nucleotides: 9. Germline V gene sequence: CDR1 MNHEY, CDR2 SMNVEV (reference sequence). The CDR3, as DNA: TGTGCCAGCAGTTGGTTCGCACAGGGGGGATCCTACGAGCAGTACTTC. Translation gives CASSWFAQGGSYEQYF.

This sequence joins TRBV30 and TRBJ2-2; 7 bases fit TRBD2. CDR1 is GTSNPN, CDR2 SVGIG, per germline (reference sequence). This CDR3 contains 16 residues. Trimming took 8 bases from V and 3 from J; bases not matched to a gene: 15. The CDR3 protein is CAGGPDGGGYTGELFF. CDR3 nucleotide sequence: TGTGCCGGAGGTCCAGATGGGGGGGGATACACCGGGGAGCTGTTTTTT.

The rearrangement links TRBV19 to TRBJ2-6, with D unclear. From germline, CDR1 is LNHDA and CDR2 SQIVND (reference sequence). This CDR3 region has 13 residues. The germline V and J ends were trimmed by 7 bases and 2 bases, with 6 bases remaining between them. CDR3 DNA: TGTGCCAGTAAGGAACCTGGGGCCAACGTCCTGACTTTC. This gives the protein CASKEPGANVLTF.

This chain uses TRBV6-4 with TRBJ2-2; TRBD1 matches at 9 bases. Germline CDR1 is MRHNA and CDR2 is SNTAGT. The CDR3 covers 15 residues. The V gene end was trimmed by 4 bases and the J gene end by 3 bases; junction bases not matched to a gene: 3. The CDR3 spells CASSARQGDTGELFF. The CDR3 nucleotides read TGTGCCAGCAGTGCACGACAGGGGGACACCGGGGAGCTGTTTTTT.

The rearrangement uses TRBV20-1 and TRBJ2-4, with D possibly TRBD2 on 5 matching bases. Trimming removed 4 bases at V and 1 base at J, with 8 bases between. This CDR3 has 13 residues. Germline V gene data show CDR1 as DFQATT and CDR2 as SNEGSKA (reference sequence). This CDR3 reads CSAKRGAKNIQYF. The CDR3 nucleotides are TGCAGTGCTAAGCGCGGGGCCAAAAACATTCAGTACTTC.

This chain links TRBV30 with TRBJ1-5; TRBD1 matches at 8 bases. The germline V gene has CDR1 GTSNPN and CDR2 SVGIG (reference sequence). The CDR3 contains 14 residues. V was clipped by 2 bases and J by 4 bases; unmatched bases: 4. CDR3: CAWSPGQVNQPQHF. CDR3 DNA: TGTGCCTGGAGTCCGGGACAGGTTAATCAGCCCCAGCATTTT.